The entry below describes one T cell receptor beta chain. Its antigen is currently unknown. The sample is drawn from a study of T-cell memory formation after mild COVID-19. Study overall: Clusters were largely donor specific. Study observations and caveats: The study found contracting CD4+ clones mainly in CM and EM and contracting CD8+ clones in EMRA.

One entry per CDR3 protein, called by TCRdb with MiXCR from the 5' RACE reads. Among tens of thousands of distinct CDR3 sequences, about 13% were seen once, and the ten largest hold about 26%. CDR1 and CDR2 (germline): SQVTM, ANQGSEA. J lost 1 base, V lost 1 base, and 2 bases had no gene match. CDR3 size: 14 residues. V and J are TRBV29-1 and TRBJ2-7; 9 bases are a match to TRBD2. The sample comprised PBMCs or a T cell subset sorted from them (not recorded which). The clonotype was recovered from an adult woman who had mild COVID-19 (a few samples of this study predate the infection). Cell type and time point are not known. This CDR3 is CSVEVLAGSYEQYF. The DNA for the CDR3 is TGCAGCGTTGAAGTACTAGCGGGTTCCTACGAGCAGTACTTC.